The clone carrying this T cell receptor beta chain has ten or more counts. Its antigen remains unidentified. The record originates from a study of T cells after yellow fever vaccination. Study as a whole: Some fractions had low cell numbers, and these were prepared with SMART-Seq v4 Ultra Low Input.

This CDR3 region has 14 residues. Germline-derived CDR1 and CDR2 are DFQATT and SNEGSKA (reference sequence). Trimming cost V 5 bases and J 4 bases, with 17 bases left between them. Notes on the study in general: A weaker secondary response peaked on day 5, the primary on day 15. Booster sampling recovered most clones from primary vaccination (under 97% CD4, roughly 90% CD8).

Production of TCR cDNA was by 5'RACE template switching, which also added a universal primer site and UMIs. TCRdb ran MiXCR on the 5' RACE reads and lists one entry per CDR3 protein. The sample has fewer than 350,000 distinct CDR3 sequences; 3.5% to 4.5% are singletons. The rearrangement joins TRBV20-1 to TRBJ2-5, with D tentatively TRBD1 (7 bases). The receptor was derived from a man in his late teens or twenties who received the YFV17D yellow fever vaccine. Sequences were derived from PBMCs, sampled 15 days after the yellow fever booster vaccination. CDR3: CSAPMTGRPETQYF. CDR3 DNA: TGCAGTGCTCCTATGACAGGGAGGCCAGAGACCCAGTACTTC.